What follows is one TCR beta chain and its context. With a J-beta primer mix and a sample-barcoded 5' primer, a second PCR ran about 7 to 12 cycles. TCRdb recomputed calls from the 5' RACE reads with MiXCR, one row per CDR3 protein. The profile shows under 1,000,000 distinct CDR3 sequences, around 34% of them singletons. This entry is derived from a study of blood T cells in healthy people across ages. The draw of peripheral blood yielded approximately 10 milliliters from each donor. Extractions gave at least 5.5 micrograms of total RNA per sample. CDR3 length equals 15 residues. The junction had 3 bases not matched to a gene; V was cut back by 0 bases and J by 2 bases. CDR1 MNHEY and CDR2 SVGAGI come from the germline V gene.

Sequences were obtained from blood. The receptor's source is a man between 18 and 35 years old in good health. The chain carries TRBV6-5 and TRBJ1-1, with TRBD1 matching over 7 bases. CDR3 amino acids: CASSYSYRGNTEAFF. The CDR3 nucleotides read TGTGCCAGCAGTTACTCCTACAGGGGAAACACTGAAGCTTTCTTT.